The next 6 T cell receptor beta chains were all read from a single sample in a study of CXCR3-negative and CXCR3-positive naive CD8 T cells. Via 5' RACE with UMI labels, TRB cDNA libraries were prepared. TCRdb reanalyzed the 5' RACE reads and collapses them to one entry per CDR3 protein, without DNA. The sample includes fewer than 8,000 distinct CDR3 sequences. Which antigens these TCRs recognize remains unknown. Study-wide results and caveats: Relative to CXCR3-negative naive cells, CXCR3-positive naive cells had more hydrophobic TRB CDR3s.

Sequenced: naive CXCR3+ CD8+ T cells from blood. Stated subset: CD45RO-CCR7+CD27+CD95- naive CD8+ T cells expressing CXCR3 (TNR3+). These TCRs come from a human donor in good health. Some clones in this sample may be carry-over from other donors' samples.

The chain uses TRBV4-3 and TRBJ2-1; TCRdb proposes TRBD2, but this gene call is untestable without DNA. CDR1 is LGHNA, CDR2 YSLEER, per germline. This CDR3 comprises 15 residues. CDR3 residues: CAGSLASASYNEQFF.

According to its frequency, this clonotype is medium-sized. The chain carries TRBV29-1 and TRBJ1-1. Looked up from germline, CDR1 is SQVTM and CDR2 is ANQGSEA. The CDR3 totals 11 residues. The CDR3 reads CSVGEDTEAFF.

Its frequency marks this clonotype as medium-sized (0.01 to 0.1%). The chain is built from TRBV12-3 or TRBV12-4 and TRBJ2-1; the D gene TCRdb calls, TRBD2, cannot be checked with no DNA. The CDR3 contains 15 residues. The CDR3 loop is CASSPGLASLDEQFF.

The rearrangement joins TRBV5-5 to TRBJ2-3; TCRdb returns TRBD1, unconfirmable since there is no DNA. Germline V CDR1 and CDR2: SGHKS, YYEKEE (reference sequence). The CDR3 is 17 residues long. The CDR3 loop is CASSFFRETTGTDTQYF. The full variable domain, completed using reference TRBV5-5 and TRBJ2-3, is DAGVTQSPTHLIKTRGQQVTLRCSPISGHKSVSWYQQVLGQGPQFIFQYYEKEERGRGNFPDRFSARQFPNYSSELNVNALLLGDSALYLCASSFFRETTGTDTQYFGPGTRLTVL.

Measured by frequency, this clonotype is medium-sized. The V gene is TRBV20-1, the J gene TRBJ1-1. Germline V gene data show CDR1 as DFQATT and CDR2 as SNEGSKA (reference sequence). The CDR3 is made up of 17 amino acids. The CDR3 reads CSASTGLLYFMNTEAFF.

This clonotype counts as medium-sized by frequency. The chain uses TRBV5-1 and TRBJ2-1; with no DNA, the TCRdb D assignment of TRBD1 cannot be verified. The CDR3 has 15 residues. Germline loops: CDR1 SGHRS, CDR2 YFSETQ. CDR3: CASSPGQGAPDEQFF.